Listed below are T cell receptor beta chains from one sample, sequenced in a study of shared clonotypes between healthy human individuals. Libraries were prepared by immunoSEQ multiplex PCR; TCRdb keeps only in-frame clonotypes and omits some of them. The top ten hold 1.5% to 2% of the sample, which has some 680,000 clones, around 73% seen once. Sequenced sample: memory CD4+ T cells sorted from blood. The receptors were gathered from a woman aged 25 to 39 in good health. Both conserved end residues are part of each CDR3. D genes are given only for firm matches. Clone size is not always given. Where it is, it says once, few, many or a class for expanded clones.

CDR3nt: TGCGCCAGCAGCTTGTCGGCAGGGGGCATCGATTCACCCCTCCACTTT
CDR3aa: CASSLSAGGIDSPLHF
abundance: -
v_gene: TRBV5-1
j_gene: TRBJ1-6
d_gene: TRBD1

CDR3nt: TGTGCCAGTAGTGGATTGGCAGGAATCCAAGAGACCCAGTACTTC
CDR3aa: CASSGLAGIQETQYF
abundance: -
v_gene: TRBV19
j_gene: TRBJ2-5
d_gene: -

CDR3nt: TGCGCCAGCAGCTCGACGGGGAACCAAGAGACCCAGTACTTC
CDR3aa: CASSSTGNQETQYF
abundance: -
v_gene: TRBV5-1
j_gene: TRBJ2-5
d_gene: -

CDR3nt: TGTGCCAGCAGTGATGGTTGGGTGAACGGCTACACCTTC
CDR3aa: CASSDGWVNGYTF
abundance: -
v_gene: TRBV6-1
j_gene: TRBJ1-2
d_gene: -

CDR3nt: TGTGCCAGTACCCCGACGCGGAGCTCTGGAAACACCATATATTTT
CDR3aa: CASTPTRSSGNTIYF
abundance: -
v_gene: TRBV19
j_gene: TRBJ1-3
d_gene: -

CDR3nt: TGTGCCAGCAGGCGACAGGGCTCAAAGGGGCCCCAGCATTTT
CDR3aa: CASRRQGSKGPQHF
abundance: -
v_gene: TRBV2
j_gene: TRBJ1-5
d_gene: TRBD1

CDR3nt: TGTGCCAGCAGGGAGGGAACTTCATATTACGAGCAGTACTTC
CDR3aa: CASREGTSYYEQYF
abundance: few
v_gene: TRBV2
j_gene: TRBJ2-7
d_gene: -

CDR3nt: TGTGCCAGTAGTGCCAGCGGTCGATTCAATGAGCAGTTCTTC
CDR3aa: CASSASGRFNEQFF
abundance: -
v_gene: TRBV19
j_gene: TRBJ2-1
d_gene: -

CDR3nt: TGTGCCAGCAGCTTGGGACTAGCGGGAGTTAGCAATGAGCAGTTCTTC
CDR3aa: CASSLGLAGVSNEQFF
abundance: many
v_gene: TRBV5-6
j_gene: TRBJ2-1
d_gene: TRBD2

CDR3nt: TGCGCCAGCTCCCGAGGGGCGGGGGCCCCCCACGAGCAGTACTTC
CDR3aa: CASSRGAGAPHEQYF
abundance: few
v_gene: TRBV4-1
j_gene: TRBJ2-7
d_gene: -

CDR3nt: TGTGCCAGCAGGAAGGATTCAGATACGCAGTATTTT
CDR3aa: CASRKDSDTQYF
abundance: -
v_gene: TRBV6-1
j_gene: TRBJ2-3
d_gene: -